This T cell receptor beta chain emerged from a study of CD8+CD57+ T cells in acquired aplastic anemia. Regarding the study as a whole: Patients shared about 30 CD8+ CDR3 sequences with controls.

The patients chosen for sequencing had shown expansion of CD8+CD57+ cells (detected by flow cytometry). Blood came from patients not yet given any therapy. CDR3 length: 15 amino acids. Germline assignment: CDR1 MNHNS and CDR2 SASEGT. V was pared by 6 bases and J by 4 bases, with 5 bases of the junction left unmatched. Genomic DNA constituted the template upon which TCR beta VDJ and CDR3 profiling was performed. One entry per CDR3 protein results from TCRdb running MiXCR on the reads. Of some 170,000 distinct CDR3 sequences listed, roughly 48% are singletons. This clonotype was seen at least ten times. The antigen remains unidentified.

The source is a human donor with aplastic anemia. The sequenced sample consisted of sorted CD4+, CD8+, or CD8+CD57+ T cells (not recorded which) from PBMCs. The genes are TRBV6-1 and TRBJ2-5; 13 bases map to TRBD2. In nucleotides, the CDR3 is TGTGCCAGCAGCCCCGGACTAGCGGGGGCAGAGACCCAGTACTTC. Translated, it gives CASSPGLAGAETQYF.